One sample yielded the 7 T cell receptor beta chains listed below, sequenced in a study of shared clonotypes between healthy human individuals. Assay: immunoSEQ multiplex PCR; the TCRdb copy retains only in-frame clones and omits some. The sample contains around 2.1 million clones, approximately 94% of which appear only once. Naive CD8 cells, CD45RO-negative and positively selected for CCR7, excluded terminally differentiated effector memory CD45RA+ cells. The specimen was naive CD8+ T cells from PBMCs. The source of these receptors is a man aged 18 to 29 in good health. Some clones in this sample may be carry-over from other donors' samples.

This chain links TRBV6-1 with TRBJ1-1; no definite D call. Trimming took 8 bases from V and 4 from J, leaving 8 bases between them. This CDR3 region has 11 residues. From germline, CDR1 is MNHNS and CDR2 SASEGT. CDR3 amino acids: CASLKGTEAFF. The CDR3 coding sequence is TGTGCCAGCCTGAAGGGCACTGAAGCTTTCTTT.

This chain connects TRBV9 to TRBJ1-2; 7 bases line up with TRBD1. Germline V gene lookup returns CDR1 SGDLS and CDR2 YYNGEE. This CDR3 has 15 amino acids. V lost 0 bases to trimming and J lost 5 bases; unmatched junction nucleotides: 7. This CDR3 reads CASSVAGTASYGYTF. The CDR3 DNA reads TGTGCCAGCAGCGTAGCCGGGACAGCTTCTTATGGCTACACCTTC.

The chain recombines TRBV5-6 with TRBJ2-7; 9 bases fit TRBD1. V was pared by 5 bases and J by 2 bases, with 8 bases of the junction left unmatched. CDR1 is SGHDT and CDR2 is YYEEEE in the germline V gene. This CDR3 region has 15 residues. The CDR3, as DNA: TGTGCCAGCAGTTCCGGGACAGGGTACCCCTACGAGCAGTACTTC. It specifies CASSSGTGYPYEQYF.

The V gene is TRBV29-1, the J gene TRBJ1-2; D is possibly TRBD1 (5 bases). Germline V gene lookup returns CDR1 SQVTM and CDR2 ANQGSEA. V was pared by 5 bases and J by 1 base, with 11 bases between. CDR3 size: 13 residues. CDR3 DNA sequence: TGCAGCGTTTACCGGGACTTTAACTATGGCTACACCTTC. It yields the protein CSVYRDFNYGYTF.

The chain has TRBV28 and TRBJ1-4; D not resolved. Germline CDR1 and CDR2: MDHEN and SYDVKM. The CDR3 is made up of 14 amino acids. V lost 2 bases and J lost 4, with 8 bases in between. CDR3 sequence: CASSLALFNEKLFF. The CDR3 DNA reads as TGTGCCAGCAGTTTAGCTTTGTTTAATGAAAAACTGTTTTTT. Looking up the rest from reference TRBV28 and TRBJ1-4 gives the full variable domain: DVKVTQSSRYLVKRTGEKVFLECVQDMDHENMFWYRQDPGLGLRLIYFSYDVKMKEKGDIPEGYSVSREKKERFSLILESASTNQTSMYLCASSLALFNEKLFFGSGTQLSVL.

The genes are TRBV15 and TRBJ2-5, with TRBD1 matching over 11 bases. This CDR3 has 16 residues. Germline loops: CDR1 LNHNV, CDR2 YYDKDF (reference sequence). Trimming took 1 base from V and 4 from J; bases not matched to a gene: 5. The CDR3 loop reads CATSRGRTGGLETQYF. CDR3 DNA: TGTGCCACCAGCAGAGGGAGGACAGGGGGCCTAGAGACCCAGTACTTC. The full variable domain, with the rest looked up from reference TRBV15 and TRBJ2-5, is DAMVIQNPRYQVTQFGKPVTLSCSQTLNHNVMYWYQQKSSQAPKLLFHYYDKDFNNEADTPDNFQSRRPNTSFCFLDIRSPGLGDTAMYLCATSRGRTGGLETQYFGPGTRLLVL.

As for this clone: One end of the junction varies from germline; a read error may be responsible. CDR3 sequence reads: CASSYGTGNPEAFF. The CDR3 DNA reads TGTGCCAGCAGTTACGGGACAGGGAACCCTGAAGCTTTCTTT. The J gene is TRBJ1-1, the V gene TRBV6-5; 9 positions agree with TRBD1. Germline V gives CDR1 MNHEY, CDR2 SVGAGI. The CDR3 extends over 14 amino acids.